The 13 T cell receptor beta chains in this list originate from one sample, sequenced in a study of blood T cell repertoires in COVID-19. Assay used: immunoSEQ multiplex PCR; TCRdb lists only in-frame clones, some missing. The repertoire holds roughly 460,000 clones, with around 90% as singletons. The sample comprised peripheral blood. The receptors here all came from a young man with COVID-19, enrolled during active disease.

The rearrangement links TRBV24-1 to TRBJ1-2; D not certain. Germline values: CDR1 KGHDR, CDR2 SFDVKD. This CDR3 has 13 residues. With 2 bases removed from V and 4 bases from J, the gap between germline ends came to 7 bases. The CDR3 sequence: CATSDSGVYGYTF. In nucleotides, the CDR3 is TGTGCCACCAGTGATTCAGGTGTCTATGGCTACACCTTC.

The chain couples TRBV7-9 to TRBJ1-2, with a weak D call TRBD1 (6 bases). There are 18 residues in the CDR3. Trimming stripped 1 base from V and 4 bases from J, with 22 bases between. The germline CDR1 and CDR2 sequences are SEHNR and FQNEAQ (reference sequence). For the CDR3, the DNA is TGTGCCAGCAGCTTAGTCCCCCGTGGGGGGGCGAATCCCTATGGCTACACCTTC. Translation gives CASSLVPRGGANPYGYTF.

The chain uses TRBV27 and TRBJ2-7; D may be TRBD2 (6 bases). Germline CDR1 is MNHEY and CDR2 is SMNVEV (reference sequence). This CDR3 has 13 residues. Trimming took 4 bases from V and 4 from J, leaving 11 bases between them. The CDR3 is CASSSRGAYEQYF. CDR3 nucleotide sequence: TGTGCCAGCAGTTCTCGCGGGGCATACGAGCAGTACTTC.

This chain connects TRBV11-2 to TRBJ1-3; maybe TRBD1 (5 bases). Germline CDR1 reads SGHAT; CDR2 reads FQNNGV. Between the trimmed V and J ends, which lost 0 bases and 4 bases, there was a span of 13 bases. This CDR3 has 16 residues. This CDR3 reads CASSLEGHTRGNTIYF. DNA for the CDR3: TGTGCCAGCAGCTTAGAAGGACACACGCGAGGAAACACCATATATTTT.

CDR3 amino acids: CASSYGTSTDTQYF. As DNA, the CDR3 is TGCGCCAGCAGCTATGGGACTTCCACAGATACGCAGTATTTT. V usage is TRBV4-1 and J usage is TRBJ2-3, with a possible D match to TRBD2 (6 bases). V lost 5 bases, J lost 2 bases, and 11 bases lay in between. CDR3 length: 14 residues. CDR1 MGHRA and CDR2 YSYEKL come from the germline V gene.

V usage is TRBV27 and J usage is TRBJ2-4; 13 positions agree with TRBD2. The germline CDR1 and CDR2 sequences are MNHEY and SMNVEV (reference sequence). With 4 bases clipped from V and 0 bases from J, the junction kept 6 bases outside the gene matches. The CDR3 length is 18 residues. The CDR3 here is CASSSRTSGSLAKNIQYF. The DNA of the CDR3 is TGTGCCAGCAGTTCTAGGACTAGCGGGAGTTTAGCCAAAAACATTCAGTACTTC.

CDR3 residues: CASSPDRDHEQYF. As DNA, the CDR3 is TGTGCCAGCAGCCCCGACAGGGACCACGAGCAGTACTTC. This chain links TRBV2 with TRBJ2-7; 7 bases match TRBD1. The germline gives CDR1 SNHLY, CDR2 FYNNEI. There are 13 residues in the CDR3. The J segment lost 5 bases and the V segment lost 6 bases, leaving 7 bases of the junction unmatched.

This chain links TRBV27 with TRBJ2-5, with 8 bases matching TRBD1. The CDR3 runs to 12 residues. Per germline, CDR1 MNHEY and CDR2 SMNVEV (reference sequence). V dropped 10 bases and J dropped 5; count of bases not matched to a gene: 6. For the CDR3, the DNA is TGTGCCACATGGACAGGGACTGAGACCCAGTACTTC. Protein sequence: CATWTGTETQYF.

This chain joins TRBV29-1 and TRBJ2-3; 7 nucleotides line up with TRBD2. Germline-derived CDR1 and CDR2 are SQVTM and ANQGSEA. With V trimmed by 6 bases and J by 5 bases, 8 bases remained unmatched. This CDR3 contains 13 residues. The CDR3 here is CSVSTSLKDTQYF. The CDR3 coding sequence is TGCAGCGTCTCGACTAGCCTGAAAGATACGCAGTATTTT.

The chain uses TRBV19 and TRBJ1-6; 7 positions match TRBD1. Germline CDR1 reads LNHDA; CDR2 reads SQIVND (reference sequence). Germline trimming cut 4 bases from V and 0 bases from J; bases unmatched to any gene: 6. The CDR3 totals 17 residues. The CDR3 reads CASSTRPGGSYNSPLHF. The DNA for the CDR3 is TGTGCCAGTAGTACCCGCCCAGGGGGCTCCTATAATTCACCCCTCCACTTT.

This chain joins TRBV19 and TRBJ1-5, with a weak D call TRBD1 (5 bases). Trimming left V 4 bases short and J 8 bases short, with 15 bases between. The CDR3 runs to 14 residues. Germline CDR1 LNHDA, CDR2 SQIVND (reference sequence). The CDR3, as DNA: TGTGCCAGTAGTAATGGGGGGGACCGGAAGCCCCAGCATTTT. As protein: CASSNGGDRKPQHF.

This sequence joins TRBV11-3 and TRBJ2-1; TRBD2 agrees at 12 bases. V lost 3 bases, J lost 3 bases, and 6 bases stayed unmatched. The CDR3 covers 17 residues. CDR1 and CDR2 from the germline V gene are SGHNT and YENEEA. The CDR3 spells CASSFWRTSGIYNEQFF. CDR3 coding DNA: TGTGCCAGCAGCTTTTGGCGGACTAGCGGGATCTACAATGAGCAGTTCTTC.

The V gene is TRBV5-1, the J gene TRBJ1-2; TRBD1 agrees at 8 bases. V gave up 7 bases and J gave up 4 bases; unmatched junction bases: 15. From germline, CDR1 is SGHRS and CDR2 YFSETQ. This CDR3 contains 16 residues. This chain's CDR3 is CASLLVRQGRTYGYTF. The CDR3 DNA reads TGCGCCAGCTTACTTGTAAGACAGGGGAGGACCTATGGCTACACCTTC.